Below, 18 T cell receptor beta chains from the same sample are listed, as sequenced in a study of cytomegalovirus exposure and HLA in healthy donors. The repertoire was sequenced with immunoSEQ multiplex PCR; TCRdb's copy has only in-frame clones and lacks some. The top ten clones hold 3% to 3.5% of a sample with under 200,000 clones, about 90% of them seen once. The sequencing input was PBMCs. These receptors were taken from a woman between 18 and 29 years old in good health and CMV-seropositive.

The table lists this clone with a count of one. The rearrangement links TRBV4-1 to TRBJ1-5, with 10 nucleotides matching TRBD1. There are 16 residues in the CDR3. Losses at the gene ends were 3 bases for V and 3 bases for J; bases not matched to a gene: 5. CDR1 is MGHRA and CDR2 is YSYEKL in the germline V gene. For the CDR3, the DNA is TGCGCCAGCAGCCATTGGACAGGGGGAATCAATCAGCCCCAGCATTTT. It is translated as CASSHWTGGINQPQHF.

The rearrangement uses TRBV6-1 and TRBJ2-3; the match to TRBD2 covers 11 bases. V was pared by 6 bases and J by 1 base, with 3 bases of the junction left unmatched. Germline V gene sequence: CDR1 MNHNS, CDR2 SASEGT. The CDR3 totals 15 residues. Here the CDR3 DNA reads TGTGCCAGCAGCCAACTAGCGGGGGGCACAGATACGCAGTATTTT. Protein product: CASSQLAGGTDTQYF.

J is TRBJ1-1 and V is TRBV29-1, with D uncertain. In germline, CDR1 is SQVTM, CDR2 ANQGSEA. V was cut by 7 bases and J by 3 bases, with 21 bases left in between. This CDR3 comprises 15 residues. The CDR3 loop reads CSAGKLAEGDTEAFF. The CDR3 DNA reads as TGCAGCGCCGGCAAATTGGCGGAGGGCGACACTGAAGCTTTCTTT. Together with reference TRBV29-1 and TRBJ1-1, the CDR3 gives the full variable domain: SAVISQKPSRDICQRGTSLTIQCQVDSQVTMMFWYRQQPGQSLTLIATANQGSEATYESGFVIDKFPISRPNLTFSTLTVSNMSPEDSSIYLCSAGKLAEGDTEAFFGQGTRLTVV.

The chain is built from TRBV6-6 and TRBJ2-7; D perhaps matches TRBD2 (6 bases). V lost 4 bases, J lost 10 bases, and 11 bases lay in between. The CDR3 has 11 residues. Looked up from germline, CDR1 is MNHNY and CDR2 is SVGAGI (reference sequence). CDR3 sequence (DNA): TGTGCCAGCAGTTTACGCGGGGCCCAGTACTTC. It codes for CASSLRGAQYF.

V is TRBV2 and J is TRBJ2-7; 12 positions agree with TRBD2. Germline loops: CDR1 SNHLY, CDR2 FYNNEI. V trimming: 10 bases; J trimming: 2 bases; junction bases outside the gene matches: 15. CDR3 length: 17 amino acids. This CDR3 is CAIIHQGLAGSPYEQYF. Here the CDR3 DNA reads TGTGCCATCATCCACCAGGGACTAGCGGGTTCTCCCTACGAGCAGTACTTC.

V is TRBV7-9 and J is TRBJ2-7; TRBD2 is a possible D gene (5 bases). Trimming pared 6 bases from V and 2 bases from J, leaving 23 bases between. The CDR3 covers 17 residues. The germline gives CDR1 SEHNR, CDR2 FQNEAQ (reference sequence). Here the CDR3 reads CASSIGRFGSGPYEQYF. For the CDR3, the DNA is TGTGCCAGCAGTATAGGGCGGTTTGGAAGCGGTCCCTACGAGCAGTACTTC.

This rearrangement joins TRBV19 to TRBJ1-2; 9 bases match TRBD1. Germline CDR1 and CDR2: LNHDA and SQIVND (reference sequence). The V and J ends lost 8 bases and 8 bases, in that order; junction bases with no gene match: 15. The CDR3 runs to 15 residues. In DNA form, the CDR3 reads TGTGCCAGTGGTACCTCCGGGACAGGGTCGAAGGGCTACACCTTC. Its protein is CASGTSGTGSKGYTF.

V is TRBV9 and J is TRBJ2-3; D might be TRBD1 (5 bases). CDR1 and CDR2 from the germline V gene are SGDLS and YYNGEE. Deletions cut 0 bases from V and 2 bases from J, with 13 bases between. The CDR3 is made up of 16 amino acids. The CDR3 sequence: CASSVDPDTYTDTQYF. The CDR3 nucleotides read TGTGCCAGCAGCGTAGACCCGGACACCTACACAGATACGCAGTATTTT.

This chain connects TRBV7-6 to TRBJ2-1; 10 bases are a match to TRBD2. The germline V gene encodes CDR1 SGHVS and CDR2 FNYEAQ. After removal of 5 bases from V and 7 bases from J, the junction contained 5 bases not matched to a gene. CDR3 length equals 14 residues. CDR3 region: CASSLTSGVNEQFF. CDR3 DNA sequence: TGTGCCAGCAGCCTAACTAGCGGGGTAAATGAGCAGTTCTTC. The variable domain in full, completed from reference TRBV7-6 and TRBJ2-1, reads GAGVSQSPRYKVTKRGQDVALRCDPISGHVSLYWYRQALGQGPEFLTYFNYEAQQDKSGLPNDRFSAERPEGSISTLTIQRTEQRDSAMYRCASSLTSGVNEQFFGPGTRLTVL.

The genes are TRBV27 and TRBJ1-1; D is ambiguous. V gave up 2 bases and J gave up 4 bases, with 14 bases separating them. The CDR3 contains 15 residues. CDR1 is MNHEY and CDR2 is SMNVEV in the germline V gene (reference sequence). The CDR3 region is CASSLGIREATEAFF. The DNA for the CDR3 is TGTGCCAGCAGTTTAGGTATTAGAGAGGCCACTGAAGCTTTCTTT.

The chain employs TRBV20-1 and TRBJ1-1, with unresolved D. Looked up from germline, CDR1 is DFQATT and CDR2 is SNEGSKA (reference sequence). The V end lost 2 bases, the J end lost 6 bases, and 7 bases lay between the germline ends. CDR3 size: 11 residues. CDR3 sequence reads: CSARRRAEAFF. CDR3 in DNA: TGCAGTGCTAGAAGGAGGGCTGAAGCTTTCTTT.

This clone was observed once. The chain uses TRBV4-1 and TRBJ1-1; TRBD1 matches 10 bases. CDR1 and CDR2 from the germline V gene are MGHRA and YSYEKL. With V trimmed by 3 bases and J by 4 bases, 5 bases remained unmatched. The CDR3 has 15 residues. The CDR3 spells CASSHVGQGGTEAFF. CDR3 sequence (DNA): TGCGCCAGCAGCCATGTCGGACAGGGGGGCACTGAAGCTTTCTTT.

The CDR3 here is CASSLEGRGQDYGYTF. In nucleotides, the CDR3 is TGCGCCAGCAGCTTGGAAGGTCGGGGACAGGACTATGGCTACACCTTC. J is TRBJ1-2 and V is TRBV5-1; 8 bases are shared with TRBD1. This CDR3 region has 16 residues. Germline values: CDR1 SGHRS, CDR2 YFSETQ. V gave up 0 bases and J gave up 3 bases; unmatched junction bases: 7.

This chain uses TRBV7-9 with TRBJ2-2; 7 positions match TRBD2. CDR3 length equals 16 residues. Trimming took 5 bases from V and 2 from J; bases not matched to a gene: 8. Per the germline V gene, CDR1 is SEHNR and CDR2 is FQNEAQ (reference sequence). CDR3 coding DNA: TGTGCCAGCAGCCGTAAGCGGGAAATTAACACCGGGGAGCTGTTTTTT. Its protein is CASSRKREINTGELFF.

V usage is TRBV4-2 and J usage is TRBJ2-1; D possibly corresponds to TRBD1 (5 bases). Trimming left V 0 bases short and J 8 bases short, with 23 bases between. The germline V gene encodes CDR1 LGHNA and CDR2 YNFKEQ. There are 18 residues in the CDR3. In nucleotides, the CDR3 is TGTGCCAGCAGCCAAGACCCGACCGCGGCGGACAAAGTGGATGAGCAGTTCTTC. Amino acids: CASSQDPTAADKVDEQFF.

V usage is TRBV14 and J usage is TRBJ2-7; 9 positions match TRBD1. V lost 1 base to trimming and J lost 3 bases; unmatched junction nucleotides: 4. CDR1 is SGHDN and CDR2 is FVKESK in the germline V gene. The CDR3 runs to 15 residues. CDR3: CASSQGGTGIYEQYF. As DNA, the CDR3 is TGTGCCAGCAGCCAAGGGGGGACAGGGATCTACGAGCAGTACTTC.

This chain joins TRBV9 and TRBJ2-7, with 10 bases identical to TRBD1. V was pared by 4 bases and J by 2 bases, with 6 bases of the junction left unmatched. CDR1 is SGDLS, CDR2 YYNGEE, per germline. This CDR3 has 15 amino acids. For the CDR3, the DNA is TGTGCCAGCAGCCCCCGTGGACAGGGGGCCTACGAGCAGTACTTC. This encodes CASSPRGQGAYEQYF.

V is TRBV29-1 and J is TRBJ2-1, with 9 bases fitting TRBD2. The trim removed 6 bases at V and 0 bases at J, leaving 15 bases unmatched. The CDR3 has 18 amino acids. CDR1 and CDR2 from the germline V gene are SQVTM and ANQGSEA. CDR3 region: CSVARGWTSESSYNEQFF. CDR3 DNA: TGCAGCGTCGCACGGGGGTGGACTAGCGAGAGCTCCTACAATGAGCAGTTCTTC.